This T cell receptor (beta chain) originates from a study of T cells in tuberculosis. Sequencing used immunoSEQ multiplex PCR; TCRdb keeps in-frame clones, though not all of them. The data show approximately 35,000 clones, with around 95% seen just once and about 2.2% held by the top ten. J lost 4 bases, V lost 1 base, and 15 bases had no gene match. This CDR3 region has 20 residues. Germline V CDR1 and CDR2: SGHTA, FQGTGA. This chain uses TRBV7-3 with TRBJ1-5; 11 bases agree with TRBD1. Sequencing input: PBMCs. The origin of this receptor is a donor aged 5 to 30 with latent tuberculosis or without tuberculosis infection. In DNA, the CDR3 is TGTGCCAGCAGCTTAAGTCTGGGGACAGGGGGAAGGGTAAGGAATCAGCCCCAGCATTTT. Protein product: CASSLSLGTGGRVRNQPQHF.